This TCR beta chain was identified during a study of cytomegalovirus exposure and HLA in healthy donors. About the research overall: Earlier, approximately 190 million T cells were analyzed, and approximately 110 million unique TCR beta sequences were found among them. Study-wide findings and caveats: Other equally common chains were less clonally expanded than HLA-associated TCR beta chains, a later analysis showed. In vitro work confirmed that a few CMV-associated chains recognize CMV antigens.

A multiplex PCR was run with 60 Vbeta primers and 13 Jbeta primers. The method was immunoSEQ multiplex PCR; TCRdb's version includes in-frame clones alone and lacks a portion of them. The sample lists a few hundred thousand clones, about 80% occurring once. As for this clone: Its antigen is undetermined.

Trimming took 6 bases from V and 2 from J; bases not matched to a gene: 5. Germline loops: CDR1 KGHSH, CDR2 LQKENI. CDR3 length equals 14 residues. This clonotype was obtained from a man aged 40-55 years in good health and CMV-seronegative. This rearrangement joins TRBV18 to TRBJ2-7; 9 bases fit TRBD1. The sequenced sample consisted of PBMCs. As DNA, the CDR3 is TGTGCCAGCTCGGGACAGGGAGCGACCTACGAGCAGTACTTC. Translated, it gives CASSGQGATYEQYF.